The present T cell receptor beta chain was sequenced within a study of human T cells and chemical hapten exposure. On the study more broadly: Small pooled library volume differences mainly caused per-sample TCR yield variation. General study points: Controls formed significantly fewer large CDR3 similarity clusters than expanded TCRs did.

Trimming took 1 base from V and 5 from J, leaving 5 bases between them. The germline CDR1 and CDR2 sequences are DFQATT and SNEGSKA (reference sequence). This CDR3 comprises 11 residues. This clonotype was seen only a few times. What it binds is not known. TCRdb re-analysed the RACE reads in MiXCR, keeping a single row per CDR3 protein. Of around 300,000 distinct CDR3 sequences listed, about 7.7% were seen once; the top ten hold 1.2%. Time point here: pre-sensitization, week 0. Treatment: therapeutic diphenylcyclopropenone sensitization with weekly scalp DPC. This material consisted of whole blood, taken in connection with sensitization to the hapten diphenylcyclopropenone (DPC). The V call is TRBV20-1, the J call TRBJ1-2; no reliable D call. This sequence originates from a young man with alopecia areata. Some clones in this sample may be carry-over from other donors' samples. CDR3 in DNA: TGCAGTGCTAGAGCCCGATATGGCTACACCTTC. Amino acid sequence: CSARARYGYTF.